These 31 T cell receptor beta chains share one sample of origin, sequenced in a study of OX40 agonist ivuxolimab in advanced cancers. Clones were sequenced by immunoSEQ multiplex PCR, and TCRdb holds only the in-frame ones, with some missing. The sample records tens of thousands of clones, about 92% being singletons. Specimen: CD4+ or CD8+ T cells sorted from blood, collected in a trial of the OX40 agonist ivuxolimab. The receptors derive from an adult with an advanced solid tumor such as melanoma, head and neck, liver or kidney cancer.

The chain uses TRBV27 and TRBJ1-1; 9 nucleotides match TRBD1. The length of the CDR3 is 14 residues. CDR1 is MNHEY, CDR2 SMNVEV, per germline (reference sequence). Trimming took 5 bases from V and 1 from J; bases not matched to a gene: 2. CDR3 DNA sequence: TGTGCCAGCAGTCGGACAGGGGAGAACACTGAAGCTTTCTTT. Protein: CASSRTGENTEAFF.

As for this clone: Compared with germline, one end of the junction differs, possibly owing to a read error. V gene TRBV30 combines with J gene TRBJ2-6, with D possibly being TRBD2 (6 bases). The CDR3 runs to 16 residues. From germline, CDR1 is GTSNPN and CDR2 SVGIG (reference sequence). CDR3 loop: CAWSVAGVPGANALTF. The CDR3 nucleotides are TGTGCCTGGAGTGTAGCGGGTGTCCCTGGGGCCAACGCCCTGACTTTC.

The V and J genes are TRBV14 and TRBJ2-3; 10 bases align to TRBD1. V was pared by 6 bases and J by 1 base, with 7 bases of the junction left unmatched. Germline V lookup: CDR1 SGHDN, CDR2 FVKESK. The CDR3 spans 16 residues. CDR3 sequence (DNA): TGTGCCAGCAGTAAGGGGACAGGGGTCGGCACAGATACGCAGTATTTT. Its translation: CASSKGTGVGTDTQYF. Full variable domain (missing parts from reference TRBV14 and TRBJ2-3): EAGVTQFPSHSVIEKGQTVTLRCDPISGHDNLYWYRRVMGKEIKFLLHFVKESKQDESGMPNNRFLAERTGGTYSTLKVQPAELEDSGVYFCASSKGTGVGTDTQYFGPGTRLTVL.

A single count supports this clone. The V call is TRBV7-8, the J call TRBJ2-5; no definite D call. Trimming took off 0 bases at V and 5 bases at J, with 10 bases between the two ends. This CDR3 has 14 residues. Germline V gene lookup returns CDR1 SGHVS and CDR2 FQNEAQ. CDR3 residues: CASSLAWLRETQYF. For the CDR3, the DNA is TGTGCCAGCAGCTTAGCGTGGTTGCGGGAGACCCAGTACTTC.

The V gene is TRBV11-3, the J gene TRBJ2-1; TRBD2 is a possible D gene (5 bases). V was shortened by 4 bases and J by 0 bases, with 16 bases between the two germline ends. Per germline, CDR1 SGHNT and CDR2 YENEEA. The CDR3 extends over 17 amino acids. CDR3 sequence: CASSSGLTAGSYNEQFF. DNA for the CDR3: TGTGCCAGCAGCTCCGGACTCACGGCCGGCTCCTACAATGAGCAGTTCTTC.

The V call is TRBV5-4, the J call TRBJ2-5; D remains ambiguous. Trimming stripped 0 bases from V and 2 bases from J, with 8 bases between. Germline values: CDR1 SGHNT, CDR2 YYREEE (reference sequence). The CDR3 spans 14 residues. DNA of the CDR3: TGTGCCAGCAGCTTGGCCGGAATACAAGAGACCCAGTACTTC. Amino acid sequence: CASSLAGIQETQYF.

The chain carries TRBV6-1 and TRBJ2-7, with TRBD1 matching over 7 bases. Trimming cost V 5 bases and J 5 bases; bases outside gene matches: 9. CDR3 length: 14 residues. CDR1 MNHNS and CDR2 SASEGT come from the germline V gene. The DNA of the CDR3 is TGTGCCAGCAGTCGATGGGACAGAGAGAACGAGCAGTACTTC. It is translated as CASSRWDRENEQYF.

This rearrangement joins TRBV5-4 to TRBJ2-3, with a tentative D call TRBD2 (6 bases). Germline V CDR1 and CDR2: SGHNT, YYREEE (reference sequence). V was cut by 4 bases and J by 8 bases, with 14 bases left in between. The CDR3 extends over 13 amino acids. CDR3 bases: TGTGCCAGCAGCACGGAGGGGATAGGTACGCAGTATTTT. Translated, it gives CASSTEGIGTQYF.

This chain links TRBV19 with TRBJ2-1; perhaps TRBD1 as D (5 bases). This CDR3 is built from 16 residues. With 5 bases removed from V and 4 bases from J, the gap between germline ends came to 18 bases. Germline assignment: CDR1 LNHDA and CDR2 SQIVND (reference sequence). The CDR3 DNA is TGTGCCAGTAGTGGGCCTAGGGGCCCCAAATACAATGAGCAGTTCTTC. Translation gives CASSGPRGPKYNEQFF.

The chain links TRBV19 to TRBJ2-3; D assignment may be TRBD1 or TRBD2 (7 bases each). Trimming pared 4 bases from V and 3 bases from J, leaving 14 bases between. Germline V gene lookup returns CDR1 LNHDA and CDR2 SQIVND (reference sequence). This CDR3 is 15 amino acids long. CDR3 region: CASSRQGGWTDTQYF. The CDR3 DNA follows: TGTGCCAGTAGTAGACAGGGAGGGTGGACAGATACGCAGTATTTT.

The V gene is TRBV7-2, the J gene TRBJ2-1; D gene unclear. Trimming cost V 4 bases and J 9 bases, with 10 bases left between them. CDR1 SGHTA and CDR2 FQGNSA come from the germline V gene. CDR3 length equals 12 residues. As DNA, the CDR3 is TGTGCCAGCAGCTATATTGCCGTTGAGCAGTTCTTC. This codes for CASSYIAVEQFF.

The CDR3 DNA reads TGTGCCACCGGGGATCCTTATAATTCACCCCTCCACTTT. Its protein is CATGDPYNSPLHF. The chain employs TRBV19 and TRBJ1-6; D remains unclear. Germline V CDR1 and CDR2: LNHDA, SQIVND (reference sequence). The CDR3 has 13 amino acids. Between the trimmed V and J ends, which lost 10 bases and 4 bases, there was a span of 11 bases.

Here the CDR3 reads CASSPGTGLSYEQYF. The CDR3 coding sequence is TGTGCCAGCAGCCCCGGGACAGGACTCTCCTACGAGCAGTACTTC. The genes are TRBV5-6 and TRBJ2-7; 8 bases fit TRBD1. This CDR3 contains 15 residues. The V and J ends lost 4 bases and 0 bases, in that order; junction bases with no gene match: 6. The germline V gene has CDR1 SGHDT and CDR2 YYEEEE.

This chain connects TRBV29-1 to TRBJ2-3; weak D call: TRBD2 (5 bases). V gave up 4 bases and J gave up 6 bases, with 14 bases separating them. The germline gives CDR1 SQVTM, CDR2 ANQGSEA. The CDR3 consists of 13 residues. CDR3 coding DNA: TGCAGCGTTGTTTTGGGAGCCCGGGATACGCAGTATTTT. As protein: CSVVLGARDTQYF.

The chain uses TRBV5-1 and TRBJ2-1; D remains ambiguous. The germline V and J ends were trimmed by 0 bases and 3 bases, with 7 bases remaining between them. The CDR3 covers 14 residues. The germline V gene has CDR1 SGHRS and CDR2 YFSETQ. CDR3 nucleotides: TGCGCCAGCAGCTTGGAGGCTAGCTACAATGAGCAGTTCTTC. It specifies CASSLEASYNEQFF.

In DNA form, the CDR3 reads TGTGCCAGCAGCATCGGGACAGGGGAGAGCTATGAGCAGTTCTTC. It codes for CASSIGTGESYEQFF. J is TRBJ2-1 and V is TRBV6-1; TRBD1 matches 10 bases. The CDR3 contains 15 residues. In germline, CDR1 is MNHNS, CDR2 SASEGT. V trimming: 6 bases; J trimming: 8 bases; junction bases outside the gene matches: 10.

The genes are TRBV19 and TRBJ2-4; TRBD2 matches at 8 bases. This CDR3 has 20 residues. Trimming removed 1 base from V and 2 bases from J; junction bases left unmatched: 16. Germline V gene data show CDR1 as LNHDA and CDR2 as SQIVND (reference sequence). Here the CDR3 reads CASSIASGGANGGTKNIQYF. The DNA of the CDR3 is TGTGCCAGTAGTATAGCCTCCGGGGGGGCGAATGGTGGAACCAAAAACATTCAGTACTTC.

This sequence joins TRBV6-6 and TRBJ2-7; 12 bases line up with TRBD2. Trimming cost V 7 bases and J 1 base; bases outside gene matches: 8. Germline loops: CDR1 MNHNY, CDR2 SVGAGI (reference sequence). CDR3 length: 16 residues. CDR3 amino acids: CASKPSGGGPSYEQYF. In DNA, the CDR3 is TGTGCCAGCAAGCCTAGCGGGGGGGGACCATCCTACGAGCAGTACTTC.

V usage is TRBV19 and J usage is TRBJ2-7; 10 bases are a match to TRBD1. Germline values: CDR1 LNHDA, CDR2 SQIVND (reference sequence). The CDR3 runs 17 residues. The J segment lost 1 base and the V segment lost 2 bases, leaving 8 bases of the junction unmatched. CDR3 protein: CASSISAGTGVSYEQYF. CDR3 bases: TGTGCCAGTAGTATAAGTGCGGGGACAGGGGTGTCCTACGAGCAGTACTTC.

This clone was picked up one time. The chain combines TRBV11-2 with TRBJ2-3, with a weak D call TRBD1 (6 bases). V was shortened by 5 bases and J by 2 bases, with 17 bases between the two germline ends. CDR1 SGHAT and CDR2 FQNNGV come from the germline V gene. The CDR3 is 16 residues long. The CDR3 DNA follows: TGTGCCAGCAGCCGAACCACAGGGCCCCCCACAGATACGCAGTATTTT. Translating gives CASSRTTGPPTDTQYF.

DNA of the CDR3: TGTGCCAGTAGTAGGTCGGGAGGGCCCTACGAGCAGTACTTC. Translation: CASSRSGGPYEQYF. The chain employs TRBV19 and TRBJ2-7, with 8 bases aligning to TRBD2. The CDR3 has 14 residues. With V trimmed by 4 bases and J by 2 bases, 4 bases remained unmatched. The germline gives CDR1 LNHDA, CDR2 SQIVND (reference sequence).

The chain recombines TRBV9 with TRBJ1-1; perhaps TRBD1 as D (5 bases). This CDR3 contains 16 residues. Deletions cut 5 bases from V and 0 bases from J, with 17 bases between. Germline CDR1 reads SGDLS; CDR2 reads YYNGEE. Here the CDR3 reads CASSGQGPLMNTEAFF. CDR3 sequence (DNA): TGTGCCAGCAGTGGGCAGGGACCACTCATGAACACTGAAGCTTTCTTT.

The chain joins TRBV14 to TRBJ2-2; unclear D gene. Germline V gene data show CDR1 as SGHDN and CDR2 as FVKESK. Deletions cut 1 base from V and 8 bases from J, with 8 bases between. This CDR3 comprises 13 residues. This chain's CDR3 is CASSQVGSGELFF. The CDR3 nucleotides read TGTGCCAGCAGCCAAGTCGGATCGGGGGAGCTGTTTTTT.

The chain uses TRBV1 and TRBJ2-3; the D call in the table, TRBD2, was not verified against the DNA. TRBV1 is a known pseudogene. The CDR3 sequence is 19 residues long. For the CDR3, the DNA is TGCACCAGCAGCCAGACGAGGGCGCTATCCCTTCCTAGCACAGATACGCAGTATTTT. This sequence encodes CTSSQTRALSLPSTDTQYF.

The V call is TRBV6-1, the J call TRBJ1-1; D gene ambiguous. The CDR3 sequence is 13 residues long. Germline assignment: CDR1 MNHNS and CDR2 SASEGT. The V end was cut by 7 bases, the J end by 4 bases, with 13 bases between. CDR3 DNA: TGTGCCAGCATGATTCACGGAGGCACTGAAGCTTTCTTT. Translating it yields CASMIHGGTEAFF.

In this sample, this clone turned up once. The rearrangement links TRBV5-1 to TRBJ2-3, with D possibly being TRBD2 (5 bases). CDR3 length: 15 amino acids. Germline CDR1 is SGHRS and CDR2 is YFSETQ. V shed 1 base and J shed 3 bases, with 12 bases lying between them. For the CDR3, the DNA is TGCGCCAGCAGCTTGAGACCGGGGTTGACAGATACGCAGTATTTT. It encodes CASSLRPGLTDTQYF.

The chain recombines TRBV11-3 with TRBJ2-7, with D maybe TRBD2 (5 bases). The V end was cut by 9 bases, the J end by 5 bases, with 26 bases between. Germline loops: CDR1 SGHNT, CDR2 YENEEA. This CDR3 comprises 16 residues. The CDR3 DNA reads TGTGCCAGTAAGGCCCCAGGTAGCGAGATCTGGGACGAGCAGTACTTC. This gives the protein CASKAPGSEIWDEQYF. The variable domain in full, with the rest retrieved from reference TRBV11-3 and TRBJ2-7, is EAGVVQSPRYKIIEKKQPVAFWCNPISGHNTLYWYLQNLGQGPELLIRYENEEAVDDSQLPKDRFSAERLKGVDSTLKIQPAELGDSAVYLCASKAPGSEIWDEQYFGPGTRLTVT.

The chain joins TRBV18 to TRBJ1-1; the D is unclear. This CDR3 contains 16 residues. The germline V and J ends were trimmed by 2 bases and 0 bases, with 13 bases remaining between them. CDR1 KGHSH and CDR2 LQKENI come from the germline V gene. In DNA, the CDR3 is TGTGCCAGCTCACCAGGTCTGTCCCGGATGAACACTGAAGCTTTCTTT. Protein: CASSPGLSRMNTEAFF.

This sequence joins TRBV5-1 and TRBJ1-2; D may be TRBD1 (5 bases). Looked up from germline, CDR1 is SGHRS and CDR2 is YFSETQ. CDR3 length: 15 residues. The V and J ends lost 1 base and 5 bases respectively, with 15 bases between them. The CDR3 spells CASSLSTGTKYGYTF. CDR3 nucleotide sequence: TGCGCCAGCAGCTTGAGTACCGGGACGAAGTATGGCTACACCTTC.

This clone was seen a single time. The V gene is TRBV5-1, the J gene TRBJ2-3, with D tentatively TRBD2 (5 bases). The CDR3 contains 14 residues. The V end was cut by 4 bases, the J end by 1 base, with 10 bases between. The V gene's germline CDR1 is SGHRS and CDR2 YFSETQ. The CDR3 is CASSPPGGTDTQYF. For the CDR3, the DNA is TGCGCCAGCAGCCCCCCCGGGGGCACAGATACGCAGTATTTT.

This chain uses TRBV4-1 with TRBJ2-7; 9 nucleotides agree with TRBD1. This CDR3 comprises 19 residues. Germline CDR1 reads MGHRA; CDR2 reads YSYEKL. V was clipped by 0 bases and J by 2 bases; unmatched bases: 14. The CDR3 is CASSQDQGAGTGPAYEQYF. The CDR3, as DNA: TGCGCCAGCAGCCAAGATCAAGGGGCCGGGACAGGGCCCGCCTACGAGCAGTACTTC.